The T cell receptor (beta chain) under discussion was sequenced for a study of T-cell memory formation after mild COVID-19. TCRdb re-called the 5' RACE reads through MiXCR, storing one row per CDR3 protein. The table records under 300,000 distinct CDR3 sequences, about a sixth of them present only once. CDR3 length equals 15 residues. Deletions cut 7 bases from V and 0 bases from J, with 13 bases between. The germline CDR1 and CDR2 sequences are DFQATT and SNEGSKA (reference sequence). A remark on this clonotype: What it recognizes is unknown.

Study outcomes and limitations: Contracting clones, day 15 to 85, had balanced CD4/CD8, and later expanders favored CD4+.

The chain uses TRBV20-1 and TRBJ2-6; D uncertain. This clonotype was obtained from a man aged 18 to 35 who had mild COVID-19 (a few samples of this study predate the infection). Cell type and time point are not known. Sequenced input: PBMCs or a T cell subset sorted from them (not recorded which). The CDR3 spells CSVSSRRSGANVLTF. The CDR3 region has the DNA TGCAGTGTTTCGAGCCGTCGCTCTGGGGCCAACGTCCTGACTTTC.